The source of this T cell receptor (beta chain) is a study of blood T cell repertoires in COVID-19. Source study methods: Estimated nucleated cell counts came from reference gene primer amplification. The protocol was immunoSEQ multiplex PCR, while the TCRdb copy is restricted to in-frame clones and leaves out a portion. Clonal size and the V and J genes are those of that table, whereas D and trimming came from the DNA. The sample has 140,000 to 150,000 clones; 87% are singletons. CDR3 length: 16 residues. Germline-derived CDR1 and CDR2 are MGHRA and YSYEKL. V dropped 0 bases and J dropped 7 bases, with 16 bases sitting between them.

The sample consisted of PBMCs or T cells enriched from blood (not recorded which). This TCR came from a man in his 60s who had recovered from COVID-19. V is TRBV4-1 and J is TRBJ2-1; weak D call: TRBD2 (6 bases). The CDR3 DNA reads TGCGCCAGCAGCCAAGACGGGGGAAACCCCCGGAATGAGCAGTTCTTC. Translation gives CASSQDGGNPRNEQFF.